The 4 T cell receptor beta chains below were found in one sample sequenced in a study of blood T cell repertoires in COVID-19. The data were produced by immunoSEQ multiplex PCR, yet TCRdb's version contains in-frame clones alone and is incomplete. The sample has about 200,000 clones, 75% to 90% seen once. Sample: PBMCs or T cells enriched from blood (not recorded which). The receptor set was obtained from a middle-aged man who had recovered from COVID-19.

The V call is TRBV10-3, the J call TRBJ2-7; 7 nucleotides line up with TRBD1. V lost 7 bases to trimming and J lost 9 bases; unmatched junction nucleotides: 9. The germline V gene has CDR1 ENHRY and CDR2 SYGVKD. This CDR3 has 12 residues. The CDR3 region is CAITGQDSVQYF. The CDR3 bases are TGTGCCATCACCGGACAGGATTCGGTGCAGTACTTC.

The chain uses TRBV29-1 and TRBJ2-7; 9 bases are a match to TRBD1. V was clipped by 4 bases and J by 3 bases; unmatched bases: 16. Germline V gene lookup returns CDR1 SQVTM and CDR2 ANQGSEA. There are 17 residues in the CDR3. The CDR3, as DNA: TGCAGCGTTGTATCATATGTGAGGGGACAGGGACGCTACGAGCAGTACTTC. As protein: CSVVSYVRGQGRYEQYF.

This chain joins TRBV9 and TRBJ2-7; D may be TRBD2 (6 bases). V gave up 0 bases and J gave up 3 bases, with 13 bases separating them. The CDR3 has 15 amino acids. CDR1 and CDR2 (germline): SGDLS, YYNGEE. The CDR3 protein is CASSVEPGGFYEQYF. The CDR3 nucleotides read TGTGCCAGCAGCGTAGAACCCGGGGGATTCTACGAGCAGTACTTC.

The chain joins TRBV30 to TRBJ1-2, with 9 nucleotides matching TRBD1. With V trimmed by 2 bases and J by 2 bases, 3 bases remained unmatched. The CDR3 has 14 residues. The germline V gene encodes CDR1 GTSNPN and CDR2 SVGIG (reference sequence). CDR3 amino acids: CAWSFGQGNYGYTF. DNA of the CDR3: TGTGCCTGGAGTTTCGGACAGGGGAACTATGGCTACACCTTC.